This is a list of T cell receptor beta chains from one sample in a study of shared clonotypes between healthy human individuals. Generated by immunoSEQ multiplex PCR, the TCRdb table keeps only in-frame clones and is missing some. The sample has around 510,000 clones, more than 95% seen once. The sequencing input was naive CD4+ T cells sorted from blood. Receptor source: a woman between 25 and 40 years old in good health. The CDR3 runs from the conserved cysteine through the conserved F or W. Fields, in order: J gene, D gene, clone size, V gene, CDR3 DNA, CDR3 protein. The D gene is left open where the match is weak. Some rows have no size entry. The others give once, few or many, or a class for an expanded clone.

>TRBJ1-6|NA|NA|TRBV9
TGTGCCAGCAGCGTAGCAGGGAGGGGTTCACCCCTCCACTTT
CASSVAGRGSPLHF
>TRBJ1-3|TRBD1|NA|TRBV28
TGTGCCAGCAGATCAACAGGGGGTGCGATAATATATTTT
CASRSTGGAIIYF
>TRBJ2-1|TRBD2|NA|TRBV11-2
TGTGCCAGCAGTTCAAGCGCGGGAGATGAAACCTACAATGAGCAGTTCTTC
CASSSSAGDETYNEQFF
>TRBJ2-5|NA|NA|TRBV29-1
TGCAGCGTTGCACAGGGTGAGGTCCAAGAGACCCAGTACTTC
CSVAQGEVQETQYF
>TRBJ1-6|TRBD1|NA|TRBV7-9
TGTGCCAGCAGCCGAGACAGGGGTGGGAATTCACCCCTCCACTTT
CASSRDRGGNSPLHF
>TRBJ2-7|NA|NA|TRBV7-9
TGTGCCAGCAGCTTCAGCGGTTTTAAGGTCGACGAGCAGTACTTC
CASSFSGFKVDEQYF
>TRBJ1-1|NA|NA|TRBV29-1
TGCAGCGTGGGGGTAGTTTTGAACACTGAAGCTTTCTTT
CSVGVVLNTEAFF
>TRBJ2-7|TRBD2|NA|TRBV7-9
TGTGCCAGCAGCTTAGGGGGACTAGCGGGGCGCTACGAGCAGTACTTC
CASSLGGLAGRYEQYF
>TRBJ1-2|NA|NA|TRBV6-5
TGTGCCAGCAGTTACGGTTCAGGGGCCGGCTACACCTTC
CASSYGSGAGYTF
>TRBJ1-4|TRBD1|NA|TRBV5-1
TGCGCCAGCAGCTTGGGGGACAGGGGGCCTTCAACTAATGAAAAACTGTTTTTT
CASSLGDRGPSTNEKLFF
>TRBJ1-4|NA|once|TRBV6-6
TGTGCCAGCAGTTTGAAAGACGCCACCCGCGGGGAAAAACTGTTTTTT
CASSLKDATRGEKLFF
>TRBJ2-7|NA|NA|TRBV18
TGTGCCAGCTCACCACAAAACCCCCTCGCGGCCCCGACGCTAATGAACTACGAGCAGTACTTC
CASSPQNPLAAPTLMNYEQYF